Only a few counts were recorded for the clone carrying this T cell receptor beta chain. What it binds is not known. Sequencing was designed to attain a depth spanning 1 in 200,000 to 1 in 1 million T cells. The protocol was immunoSEQ multiplex PCR, while the TCRdb copy is restricted to in-frame clones and leaves out a portion. This sample has some 310,000 clones, with more than 65% found just once. The data belong to a study of cytotoxic CD8 clonotypes in ibrutinib-treated CLL. The wider study: The sample average was 255,043 productive templates and 85,000 to 100,000 productive rearrangements.

Per germline, CDR1 LGHNA and CDR2 YSLEER. The CDR3 contains 15 residues. The V end lost 0 bases, the J end lost 2 bases, and 11 bases lay between the germline ends. General observations from the study: Public clonotypes occurred uncommonly; on treatment, they contracted or remained stable. Clonality increased at ibrutinib response and stayed stable in sustained remission. At progression, however, it fell back toward baseline.

The material sequenced was PBMCs, taken before ibrutinib treatment. The sequence was obtained from a human donor with chronic lymphocytic leukemia. The rearrangement joins TRBV4-3 to TRBJ2-7; D perhaps matches TRBD1 (6 bases). CDR3 sequence: CASSQEQGRAYEQYF. CDR3 nucleotides: TGCGCCAGCAGCCAAGAACAGGGTAGAGCCTACGAGCAGTACTTC.